Listed below are T cell receptor beta chains from one sample, sequenced in a study of CD8+CD57+ T cells in acquired aplastic anemia. MiXCR, applied by TCRdb to the reads, yields one record per CDR3 protein. Of some 410,000 distinct CDR3 sequences in the sample, 65% to 80% were seen once. Input material: sorted CD4+, CD8+, or CD8+CD57+ T cells (not recorded which) from PBMCs. The origin of the receptors is a human donor in good health, serving as a control. CDR3s include the opening cysteine and the closing phenylalanine or tryptophan. D genes are given only for firm matches. Size tells how often a clone was seen (once, few, many) or the class of an expanded clone, and some rows leave it out.

D gene: TRBD1; J gene: TRBJ1-2; V gene: TRBV6-5; clone size: many; CDR3 protein: CASSYGDSPHGYTF; CDR3 DNA: TGTGCCAGCAGTTACGGGGACAGCCCCCATGGCTACACCTTC
D gene: .; J gene: TRBJ2-1; V gene: TRBV20-1; clone size: .; CDR3 protein: CSARDGKAYEQFF; CDR3 DNA: TGCAGTGCTAGAGACGGTAAGGCCTACGAGCAGTTCTTC
D gene: .; J gene: TRBJ2-7; V gene: TRBV5-1; clone size: .; CDR3 protein: CASSLQHKSCEQYF; CDR3 DNA: TGCGCCAGCAGCTTACAGCATAAATCCTGCGAGCAGTACTTC
D gene: TRBD1; J gene: TRBJ1-2; V gene: TRBV10-3; clone size: .; CDR3 protein: CAIQSRDRGGAYGYTF; CDR3 DNA: TGTGCCATCCAAAGCAGAGACAGGGGTGGCGCCTATGGCTACACCTTC
D gene: .; J gene: TRBJ2-1; V gene: TRBV7-2; clone size: once; CDR3 protein: CASSLEEGGNEQFF; CDR3 DNA: TGTGCCAGCAGCCTCGAAGAGGGGGGAAATGAGCAGTTCTTC
D gene: .; J gene: TRBJ1-2; V gene: TRBV20-1; clone size: .; CDR3 protein: CSACAGEAFYGYTF; CDR3 DNA: TGCAGTGCTTGCGCAGGGGAAGCTTTCTATGGCTACACCTTC
D gene: .; J gene: TRBJ2-7; V gene: TRBV9; clone size: .; CDR3 protein: CASSFGLARAAQYF; CDR3 DNA: TGTGCCAGCAGCTTCGGGCTAGCCAGAGCGGCCCAGTACTTC
D gene: .; J gene: TRBJ1-2; V gene: TRBV5-1; clone size: .; CDR3 protein: CASKDGDYTF; CDR3 DNA: TGCGCCAGCAAGGACGGGGACTACACCTTC
D gene: .; J gene: TRBJ2-1; V gene: TRBV20-1; clone size: .; CDR3 protein: CSAWTPGSSGEQFF; CDR3 DNA: TGCAGTGCTTGGACCCCAGGTTCCTCGGGTGAGCAGTTCTTC
D gene: .; J gene: TRBJ1-4; V gene: TRBV11-2; clone size: many; CDR3 protein: CASSLGTSSYEKLFF; CDR3 DNA: TGTGCCAGCAGCTTAGGTACAAGCAGCTATGAAAAACTGTTTTTT